This T cell receptor beta chain emerged from a study of blood T cell repertoires in COVID-19. Looking at the study overall: From T cells, B-cell-depleted T cells, or PBMCs came the material, which was cDNA or gDNA.

Assay: immunoSEQ multiplex PCR; the TCRdb copy retains only in-frame clones and omits some. The sample holds some 200,000 clones, 85% to 90% seen once. Sequencing was carried out using peripheral blood. The sequence was obtained from a man aged 45-65 years with acute or convalescent COVID-19.

The CDR3 loop reads CASSQGQGAFEQYF. CDR3 sequence (DNA): TGTGCCAGCTCCCAGGGACAGGGGGCCTTCGAGCAGTACTTC. The V call is TRBV18, the J call TRBJ2-7; the match to TRBD1 covers 12 bases. The V and J ends lost 6 bases and 6 bases, in that order; junction bases with no gene match: 6. The CDR3 has 14 residues. The V gene's germline CDR1 is KGHSH and CDR2 LQKENI. Based on the CDR3 plus reference TRBV18 and TRBJ2-7, the full variable domain is NAGVMQNPRHLVRRRGQEARLRCSPMKGHSHVYWYRQLPEEGLKFMVYLQKENIIDESGMPKERFSAEFPKEGPSILRIQQVVRGDSAAYFCASSQGQGAFEQYFGPGTRLTVT.